This section outlines one T cell receptor (beta chain) sequence together with its context. The sample comes from a study of lymphopenia after photon versus proton radiotherapy. Assay used: immunoSEQ multiplex PCR; TCRdb lists only in-frame clones, some missing. The sample holds over 30,000 clones, approximately 84% seen once. This CDR3 spans 17 amino acids. Trimming took 0 bases from V and 0 from J; bases not matched to a gene: 9. Looked up from germline, CDR1 is SGHRS and CDR2 is YFSETQ. The sequence was obtained from a woman between 65 and 79 years old with pancreatic cancer. The sample in question was peripheral blood, obtained from a patient treated with proton-based radiotherapy. The chain has TRBV5-1 and TRBJ2-7; TRBD1 matches at 7 bases. In DNA, the CDR3 is TGCGCCAGCAGCTTGGGGATGCTCCGGGACAGCTCCTACGAGCAGTACTTC. It specifies CASSLGMLRDSSYEQYF. The whole variable domain, remainder taken from reference TRBV5-1 and TRBJ2-7, is KAGVTQTPRYLIKTRGQQVTLSCSPISGHRSVSWYQQTPGQGLQFLFEYFSETQRNKGNFPGRFSGRQFSNSRSEMNVSTLELGDSALYLCASSLGMLRDSSYEQYFGPGTRLTVT.